This TCR beta chain came from a study of T cell changes during pregnancy in multiple sclerosis. Some clones are missing from TCRdb's copy, which holds only in-frame ones; the method was immunoSEQ multiplex PCR. Altogether 95,000 to 100,000 clones are present, approximately 92% being singletons, with the ten largest covering 2.5% to 3.5%. Germline CDR1 SGHNT, CDR2 YENEEA. V lost 5 bases and J 1 base, leaving 11 bases between the germline ends. The CDR3 extends over 14 amino acids. Material: peripheral blood, obtained in the second trimester of pregnancy. V is TRBV11-3 and J is TRBJ1-1; possibly TRBD1 for D (6 bases). The receptor was derived from a female donor with multiple sclerosis, enrolled in a pregnancy study. Written as DNA, the CDR3 is TGTGCCAGCAGCGCCACGACAGGGAACACTGAAGCTTTCTTT. It yields the protein CASSATTGNTEAFF. Full variable domain (missing parts from reference TRBV11-3 and TRBJ1-1): EAGVVQSPRYKIIEKKQPVAFWCNPISGHNTLYWYLQNLGQGPELLIRYENEEAVDDSQLPKDRFSAERLKGVDSTLKIQPAELGDSAVYLCASSATTGNTEAFFGQGTRLTVV.